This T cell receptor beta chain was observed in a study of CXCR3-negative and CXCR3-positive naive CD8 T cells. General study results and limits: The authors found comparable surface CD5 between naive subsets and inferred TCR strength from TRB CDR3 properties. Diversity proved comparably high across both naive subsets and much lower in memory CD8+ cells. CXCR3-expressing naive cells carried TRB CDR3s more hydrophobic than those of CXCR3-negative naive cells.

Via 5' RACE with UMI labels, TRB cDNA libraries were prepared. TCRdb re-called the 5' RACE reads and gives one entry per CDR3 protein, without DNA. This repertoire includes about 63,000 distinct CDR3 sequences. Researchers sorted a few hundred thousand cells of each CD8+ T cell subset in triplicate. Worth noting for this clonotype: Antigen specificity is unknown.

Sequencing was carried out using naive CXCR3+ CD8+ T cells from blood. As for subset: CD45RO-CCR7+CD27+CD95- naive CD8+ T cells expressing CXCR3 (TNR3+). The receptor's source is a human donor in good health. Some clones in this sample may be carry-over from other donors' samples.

The CDR3 spells CASSEMVGTSGSYEQYF. This chain links TRBV4-2 with TRBJ2-7; the TRBD2 assignment by TCRdb is unverifiable without DNA. The CDR3 runs to 17 residues. Per germline, CDR1 LGHNA and CDR2 YNFKEQ.